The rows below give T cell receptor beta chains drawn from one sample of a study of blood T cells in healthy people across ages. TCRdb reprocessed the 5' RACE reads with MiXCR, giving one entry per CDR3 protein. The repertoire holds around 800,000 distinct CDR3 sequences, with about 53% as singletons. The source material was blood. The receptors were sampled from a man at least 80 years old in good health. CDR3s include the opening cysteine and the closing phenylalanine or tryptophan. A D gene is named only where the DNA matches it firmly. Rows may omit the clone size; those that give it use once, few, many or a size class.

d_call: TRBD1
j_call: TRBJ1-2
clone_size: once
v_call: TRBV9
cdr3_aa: CASSPDSTGDGYTF
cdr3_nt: TGTGCCAGCAGCCCCGACTCGACAGGGGATGGCTACACCTTC

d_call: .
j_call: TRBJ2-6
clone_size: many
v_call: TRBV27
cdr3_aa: CASSFSGSGANVLTF
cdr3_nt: TGTGCCAGCAGTTTTTCAGGGTCTGGGGCCAACGTCCTGACTTTC

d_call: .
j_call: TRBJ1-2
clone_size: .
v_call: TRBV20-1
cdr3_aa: CSAPAGGSYGYTF
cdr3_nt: TGCAGTGCTCCCGCCGGTGGATCCTATGGCTACACCTTC

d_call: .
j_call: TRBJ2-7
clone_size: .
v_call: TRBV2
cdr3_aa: CASSERGTTSYEQYF
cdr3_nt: TGTGCCAGCAGCGAAAGAGGGACGACATCCTACGAGCAGTACTTC

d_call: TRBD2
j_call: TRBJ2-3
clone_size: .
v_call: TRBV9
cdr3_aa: CASSALDSGRAVDTQYF
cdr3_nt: TGTGCCAGCAGCGCCTTAGATAGCGGGAGGGCGGTAGATACGCAGTATTTT

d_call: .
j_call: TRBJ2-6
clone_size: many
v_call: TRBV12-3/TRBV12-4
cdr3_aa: CASSLGKGANVLTF
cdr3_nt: TGTGCCAGCAGTTTAGGCAAAGGGGCCAACGTCCTGACTTTC

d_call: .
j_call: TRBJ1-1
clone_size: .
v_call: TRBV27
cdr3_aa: CASSLHRGGENTEAFF
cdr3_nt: TGTGCCAGCAGTTTACATAGAGGGGGGGAGAACACTGAAGCTTTCTTT

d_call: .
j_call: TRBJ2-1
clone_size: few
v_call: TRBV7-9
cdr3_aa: CASSEREQFF
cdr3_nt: TGTGCCAGCAGCGAACGGGAGCAGTTCTTC

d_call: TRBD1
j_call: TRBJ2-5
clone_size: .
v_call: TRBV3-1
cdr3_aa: CASSPIPTGGQKTQYF
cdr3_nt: TGTGCCAGCAGCCCGATTCCGACAGGGGGGCAAAAGACCCAGTACTTC

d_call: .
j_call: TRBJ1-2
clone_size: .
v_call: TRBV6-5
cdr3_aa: CASSPRERSGGYTF
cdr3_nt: TGTGCCAGCAGTCCGCGGGAAAGGAGTGGTGGCTACACCTTC

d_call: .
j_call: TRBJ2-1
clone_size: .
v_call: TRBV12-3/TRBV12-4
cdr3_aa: CASSPLNPGTTEQFF
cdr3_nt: TGTGCCAGCAGTCCGCTCAACCCCGGGACAACCGAGCAGTTCTTC

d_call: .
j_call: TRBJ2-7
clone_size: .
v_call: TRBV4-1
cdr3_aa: CASSQEGSGAASSYNEQYF
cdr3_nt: TGCGCCAGCAGCCAAGAGGGCTCTGGAGCGGCAAGCTCCTACAATGAGCAGTACTTC

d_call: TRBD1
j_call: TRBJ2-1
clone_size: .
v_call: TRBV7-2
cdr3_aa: CASSRQGSGDEQFF
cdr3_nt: TGTGCCAGCAGCCGACAGGGCTCAGGGGATGAGCAGTTCTTC

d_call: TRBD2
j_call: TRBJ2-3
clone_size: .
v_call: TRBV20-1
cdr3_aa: CSASATSGVTDTQYF
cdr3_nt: TGCAGTGCTAGTGCTACTAGCGGAGTCACAGATACGCAGTATTTT

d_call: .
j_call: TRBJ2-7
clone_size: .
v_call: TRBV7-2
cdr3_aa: CTSSLGGYEQYF
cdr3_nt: TGTACCAGCAGCTTAGGCGGCTACGAGCAGTACTTC

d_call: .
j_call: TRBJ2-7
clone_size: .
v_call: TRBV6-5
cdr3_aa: CASISGRASSYEQYF
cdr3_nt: TGTGCCAGCATCTCAGGACGGGCCTCCTCCTACGAGCAGTACTTC

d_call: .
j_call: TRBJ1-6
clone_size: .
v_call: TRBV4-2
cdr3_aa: CASSQFEVSNSPLHF
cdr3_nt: TGTGCCAGCAGCCAATTTGAGGTATCGAATTCACCCCTCCACTTT

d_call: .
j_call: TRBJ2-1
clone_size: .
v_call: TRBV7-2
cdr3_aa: CASSLGRGPIPNEQFF
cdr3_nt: TGTGCCAGCAGCTTGGGCCGAGGACCCATACCCAATGAGCAGTTCTTC

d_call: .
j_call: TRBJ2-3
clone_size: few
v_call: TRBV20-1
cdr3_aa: CSARPSRTGSTDTQYF
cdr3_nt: TGCAGTGCTAGACCCTCTCGGACGGGAAGCACAGATACGCAGTATTTT

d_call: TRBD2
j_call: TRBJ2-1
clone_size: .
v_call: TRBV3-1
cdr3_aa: CASSPRGSGSATYNEQFF
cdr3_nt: TGTGCCAGCAGCCCCCGCGGTAGCGGGAGTGCTACCTACAATGAGCAGTTCTTC

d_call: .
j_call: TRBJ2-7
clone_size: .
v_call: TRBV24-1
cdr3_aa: CATSDPSGGFYEQYF
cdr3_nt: TGTGCCACCAGTGATCCGTCCGGGGGTTTCTACGAGCAGTACTTC